The clone carrying this T cell receptor beta chain was counted a single time. What it binds is not known. Germline-derived CDR1 and CDR2 are SGHRS and YFSETQ. With V trimmed by 0 bases and J by 9 bases, 11 bases remained unmatched. The CDR3 covers 17 residues. This entry belongs to a study of cytomegalovirus exposure and HLA in healthy donors. The study's findings and limits: Specificity for CMV antigens was confirmed in vitro for a few of the CMV-associated chains. Looking again later, the authors saw that most CMV-associated TCR beta chains seemed HLA-restricted.

13 Jbeta primers and 60 Vbeta primers were used for the PCR. TCRdb keeps only in-frame clones here, not all; method: immunoSEQ multiplex PCR. The profile shows over 120,000 clones, 80% of them singletons. The donors (healthy individuals) were bone marrow donors. The sample taken for sequencing was PBMCs. J is TRBJ1-4 and V is TRBV5-1; 10 bases fit TRBD1. The TCR comes from a man aged 50 or older in good health and CMV-seronegative. Here the CDR3 reads CASSLAPPGTGDQKLFF. CDR3 DNA: TGCGCCAGCAGCTTGGCACCCCCCGGGACAGGGGATCAAAAACTGTTTTTT.